This T cell receptor beta chain was documented in a study of brain metastases from non-small cell lung cancer. This clone was observed once. Data came from immunoSEQ multiplex PCR; TCRdb stores just in-frame clones and leaves some out. The sample has 4,000 to 4,500 clones; around 90% are singletons. This CDR3 spans 14 amino acids. V was trimmed by 6 bases and J by 2 bases, leaving 13 bases between them. Looked up from germline, CDR1 is MDHEN and CDR2 is SYDVKM. Source material: primary lung tumor tissue. This chain connects TRBV28 to TRBJ1-1; D unresolved. This TCR derives from a donor over 35 with non-small cell lung cancer. The CDR3 is CASSLTAFNTEAFF. CDR3 DNA: TGTGCCAGCAGCCTTACAGCATTTAACACTGAAGCTTTCTTT. Full variable domain (rest looked up from reference TRBV28 and TRBJ1-1): DVKVTQSSRYLVKRTGEKVFLECVQDMDHENMFWYRQDPGLGLRLIYFSYDVKMKEKGDIPEGYSVSREKKERFSLILESASTNQTSMYLCASSLTAFNTEAFFGQGTRLTVV.